Following are 10 T cell receptor beta chains from one sample sequenced in a study of blood T cell repertoires in COVID-19. Generated by immunoSEQ multiplex PCR, the TCRdb table keeps only in-frame clones and is missing some. The sample includes approximately 70,000 clones, 70% to 85% of them seen just once. Sequencing was carried out using peripheral blood. The receptors come from a woman aged 65 to 85 with acute or convalescent COVID-19.

The rearrangement links TRBV6-5 to TRBJ2-1; no clear D. This CDR3 comprises 13 residues. The germline gives CDR1 MNHEY, CDR2 SVGAGI. Trimming shortened V by 2 bases and J by 5 bases, and 7 bases separated the two germline ends. The chain's CDR3 is CASSYTLNNEQFF. The DNA of the CDR3 is TGTGCCAGCAGTTACACTCTGAACAATGAGCAGTTCTTC.

The chain recombines TRBV10-2 with TRBJ2-1; TRBD2 matches 9 bases. This CDR3 region has 14 residues. CDR1 is WSHSY, CDR2 SAAADI, per germline. V dropped 8 bases and J dropped 10; count of bases not matched to a gene: 12. Here the CDR3 DNA reads TGCGCCAGCCAAGGACTGGGACTAGCACGGGAGCAGTTCTTC. It is translated as CASQGLGLAREQFF.

The chain employs TRBV5-4 and TRBJ1-2; unclear D gene. Germline V gives CDR1 SGHNT, CDR2 YYREEE (reference sequence). The length of the CDR3 is 16 residues. V lost 4 bases to trimming and J lost 0 bases, with 16 bases between them. CDR3 in amino acids: CASSPTPDGANYGYTF. In DNA, the CDR3 is TGTGCCAGCAGCCCCACCCCCGACGGAGCTAACTATGGCTACACCTTC.

V gene TRBV28 combines with J gene TRBJ1-5, with no clear D. The CDR3 sequence is 12 residues long. From germline, CDR1 is MDHEN and CDR2 SYDVKM. Trimming took off 5 bases at V and 7 bases at J, with 9 bases between the two ends. The CDR3 nucleotides are TGTGCCAGCAGTAGCGGTTTGCAGCCCCAGCATTTT. Residues: CASSSGLQPQHF.

This rearrangement joins TRBV18 to TRBJ1-3; unclear D gene. From germline, CDR1 is KGHSH and CDR2 LQKENI. The CDR3 consists of 19 residues. The V end was cut by 6 bases, the J end by 0 bases, with 24 bases between. The CDR3 DNA reads as TGTGCCAGCTCTCTAACAGACCCTCACCATACCACCTCTGGAAACACCATATATTTT. Translated: CASSLTDPHHTTSGNTIYF.

The chain couples TRBV2 to TRBJ1-4; D possibly corresponds to TRBD1 (5 bases). This CDR3 comprises 16 residues. Germline CDR1 is SNHLY and CDR2 is FYNNEI. The ends were cut back, 5 bases at V and 7 bases at J, with 20 bases in the middle. CDR3 sequence: CASSSFIRGVGEKLFF. CDR3 nucleotides: TGTGCCAGCAGTTCCTTTATACGGGGGGTCGGTGAAAAACTGTTTTTT.

This clone was recorded a few times. The chain joins TRBV6-5 to TRBJ2-4, with TRBD2 matching over 7 bases. CDR1 is MNHEY and CDR2 is SVGAGI in the germline V gene. Losses at the gene ends were 6 bases for V and 8 bases for J; bases not matched to a gene: 7. The CDR3 contains 13 residues. The CDR3 nucleotides are TGTGCCAGCAGCATAGGACTAGGGGACATTCAGTACTTC. Protein product: CASSIGLGDIQYF.

The V gene is TRBV11-2, the J gene TRBJ2-2, with 9 bases identical to TRBD2. Trimming cost V 7 bases and J 2 bases; bases outside gene matches: 17. CDR1 and CDR2 from the germline V gene are SGHAT and FQNNGV. The CDR3 is 19 residues long. CDR3 nucleotide sequence: TGTGCCAGCATCCCTCGTAGCGGGAGCGACCACGGCAACACCGGGGAGCTGTTTTTT. Its protein product is CASIPRSGSDHGNTGELFF.

The chain combines TRBV18 with TRBJ2-7; weak D call: TRBD2 (6 bases). V was clipped by 0 bases and J by 0 bases, with 18 bases between them. In germline, CDR1 is KGHSH, CDR2 LQKENI. The CDR3 consists of 18 residues. Here the CDR3 DNA reads TGTGCCAGCTCACCACCGTTCGGGTGGGCGGGGAGCTCCTACGAGCAGTACTTC. It codes for CASSPPFGWAGSSYEQYF.

The chain couples TRBV11-2 to TRBJ1-6, with a weak D call TRBD1 (6 bases). Trimming stripped 4 bases from V and 3 bases from J, with 19 bases between. This CDR3 comprises 18 residues. Germline V CDR1 and CDR2: SGHAT, FQNNGV. The chain's CDR3 is CASSSDGRGAFYNSPLHF. CDR3 nucleotides: TGTGCCAGCAGCTCCGATGGACGGGGGGCCTTCTATAATTCACCCCTCCACTTT.